This T cell receptor (beta chain) was documented in a study of T cells in Graves' hyperthyroidism and ophthalmopathy (dated by TCRdb to between 2018 and 2021). With regard to the full study: Peripheral blood samples were taken at initial diagnosis, before any treatment was given. After blood sampling, hyperthyroidism patients were treated with methimazole at a starting dose of 30 mg daily, and ophthalmopathy patients were treated with high-dose intravenous methylprednisolone. In addition, the study compared T-cell repertoires in thyroid tissue and in blood from six Graves' hyperthyroidism patients. According to the paper, TCR Vbeta CDR3 sequencing was carried out on about 140 peripheral blood samples, which came from fewer than 50 ophthalmopathy, 75 or so hyperthyroidism and around 17 progressor patients. The roughly 91 discovery patients were randomly split 7:3 into training and test sets. A discovery cohort of fewer than 110 patients, approximately 44 with Graves' ophthalmopathy and 55 to 60 with stable Graves' hyperthyroidism, was used to find distinguishing TCR V-J signatures. An independent validation cohort of around 19 hyperthyroidism patients and 17 patients who later progressed to ophthalmopathy tested prospective prediction of ophthalmopathy.

Trimming removed 4 bases from V and 5 bases from J, leaving 12 bases between the germline ends. The CDR3, cysteine through phenylalanine, is 14 amino acids long. Left in the record is the CDR3 DNA by itself, 42 bases read in frame from the first base. The germline V gene (reference sequence) yields LGHDT for CDR1 and YNNKEL for CDR2. The TCR beta CDR3 regions were amplified from the RNA transcripts. The TCR CDR3 was subjected to a first round of RT-PCR using the HTBI primer set and the Qiagen OneStep RT-PCR kit. Libraries were constructed in a second round of multiplex PCR, after which size selection and purification were carried out. Paired-end sequencing of the libraries was performed with 100 bp reads on an Illumina HiSeq2000. The original pipeline was this. SOAPnuke was used to process the raw data, removing reads that contained adapters or uncalled bases, had a mean Phred below 15, or lacked an exact match to the constant primer or identifier. COPE v1.2.5 was used to merge high-quality paired reads, and clonotypes were defined as unique nucleotide sequences. MiTCR v1.1 was used to align the clonotypes against IMGT TRBV, TRBD and TRBJ reference segments. Analysis was restricted to V-J combinations with a frequency above 0.0001, which covered 98% to 99.2% of repertoires. A TCS score was defined as the ratio between F50 (clonal expansion) and ExV (chaos), using BLOSUM62-based TCRdist between CDR3 peptides within each V-J. Welch's t-statistics and random forest reduced roughly 530 V-J features to 13, which were used in a naive Bayes classifier (R e1071). Through fastp at Q25 and MiXCR, TCRdb rebuilt clones from the public reads, retaining in-frame beta chains. Rows with a matching CDR3 protein are joined into one entry that keeps the most common DNA and genes. TCRdb's processing, not the study's, gives the V and J calls here. The sample table holds 300,000 to 450,000 distinct CDR3 sequences, of which 15% to 19% were seen once. In total, the top ten clones hold around 30% of the sample.

The study at large found these results: Blood samples also contained most of the expanded thyroid clonotypes (frequency above 0.001), which suggests that blood repertoires may reflect thyroid immune responses. In validation, progression to ophthalmopathy was predicted by the model with nearly 71% sensitivity and just over 72% specificity, a median of about 6 months before onset. A 13 V-J signature model separated ophthalmopathy from stable hyperthyroidism, with approximately 86% sensitivity and about 81% specificity in cross-validation and 80%/75% in testing. No statistical method was used to set the sample size in advance, and investigators knew the group allocation.

This clonotype appeared a few times. The antigen it recognizes is unknown. No base quality information exists; no much larger clone differs at one position. Hyperthyroidism patients were newly diagnosed, had a disease duration of under 2 months, and were aged 18 to 65 years. Patients with uncontrolled infections, other autoimmune diseases, pregnancy or lactation were excluded. Diagnoses relied on clinical symptoms, serum thyroxine and TRAb, thyroid ultrasound and orbital computed tomography. Blood from progressor patients was collected at the time of first diagnosis with hyperthyroidism, before any ophthalmopathy symptoms had appeared. Ficoll-Paque density gradient centrifugation was used to isolate PBMCs from 8 to 10 ml of fresh peripheral blood. Progressor patients were defined as those initially diagnosed with Graves' hyperthyroidism in whom ophthalmopathy developed during follow-up. Trizol reagent was used to extract total RNA, and RNA quality was then checked on an Agilent 2100 Bioanalyzer.

The V gene is TRBV3-1 and the J gene is TRBJ2-1; TRBD2 is possibly the D segment (5 matching bases). Specimen: blood. This receptor was identified in a woman under 30 with Graves' hyperthyroidism that later progressed to Graves' ophthalmopathy. The DNA sequence reads TGTGCCAGCAGCCGGGAGCTAATAGACAATGAGCAGTTCTTC. The translation is CASSRELIDNEQFF.